The rows below give T cell receptor beta chains drawn from one sample of a study of blood T cell repertoires in COVID-19. Profiling relied on immunoSEQ multiplex PCR, and the TCRdb table lists in-frame clones only, not all of them. The sample has roughly 420,000 clones, around 89% seen once. The specimen sequenced was PBMCs or T cells enriched from blood (not recorded which). These receptors were taken from a woman in her twenties or thirties with acute COVID-19. CDR3s include the opening cysteine and the closing phenylalanine or tryptophan. Not all rows give a size; the values are once, few, many and, for expanded clones, a class.

v_call	clone_size	j_call	cdr3_aa
TRBV19	.	TRBJ1-6	CASSITLAKPGGSPLHF
TRBV10-3	few	TRBJ1-3	CAISESTGPGNTIYF
TRBV11-2	.	TRBJ2-1	CASSLTGGSYNEQFF
TRBV11-2	.	TRBJ2-3	CASSLGFGGGDTQYF
TRBV27	once	TRBJ1-2	CASSLLQGLGVSNGYTF
TRBV7-2	.	TRBJ2-2	CASSFSRGTGELFF
TRBV18	.	TRBJ1-2	CASSARSGGENGYTF
TRBV5-6	.	TRBJ1-3	CASSLSGRHSGNTIYF
TRBV5-1	.	TRBJ2-7	CASSLGWTGARDEQYF
TRBV19	.	TRBJ1-1	CASSLQGISEAFF
TRBV4-1	.	TRBJ1-2	CASSQDLGAGYGYTF
TRBV5-5	.	TRBJ2-3	CASTLAGGPDTQYF
TRBV6-1	once	TRBJ1-4	CASSVSGGPGLGEKLFF
TRBV5-1	.	TRBJ1-1	CASSPGTLTEAFF
TRBV6-1	.	TRBJ1-6	CASSADSLAYNSPLHF
TRBV5-5	.	TRBJ1-5	CASSFEGANQPQHF
TRBV10-1	.	TRBJ2-3	CASSRTSGDTDTQYF
TRBV20-1	.	TRBJ1-1	CSARDGSAAFF
TRBV7-3	.	TRBJ2-3	CASSPSPGTDTQYF
TRBV19	.	TRBJ2-2	CASSIIRTEGGELFF
TRBV15	few	TRBJ2-3	CATSRLTSGTDTQYF
TRBV6-2/TRBV6-3	.	TRBJ2-7	CASSYSIYGGAPSYEQYF
TRBV7-2	.	TRBJ1-2	CASSLRKGGNGYTF
TRBV7-2	.	TRBJ2-7	CASSPDRSSYEQYF
TRBV7-2	.	TRBJ1-5	CASSSSSVQPQHF
TRBV12-5	.	TRBJ2-7	CASGPRSYEQYF
TRBV28	.	TRBJ2-7	CASSLQGPISYEQYF
TRBV10-2	.	TRBJ1-6	CASSYSGGGPSNSPLHF